The entry below gives a single TCR beta chain sequence along with its context. Random hexamers were used to reverse transcribe roughly 0.45 to 1 ug of RNA. Multiplex immunoSEQ PCR targeted 54 Vbeta and 13 Jbeta TCR beta segments. TCRdb analysed the immunoSEQ multiplex PCR reads with MiXCR anew, one entry per CDR3 protein. The table lists 250,000 to 350,000 distinct CDR3 sequences, 70% to 90% of them singletons. The data were obtained in a study of CD8 T cells in Susac syndrome. TCR beta was sequenced from blood CD8+ and CD4+ T cells. Relapsing-remitting disease, either stable or active, was present in the multiple sclerosis controls, who were treatment-naive patients. This CDR3 has 15 amino acids. Germline V gene lookup returns CDR1 SQVTM and CDR2 ANQGSEA. V lost 6 bases and J 7 bases, leaving 21 bases between the germline ends.

The chain carries TRBV29-1 and TRBJ2-2, with no clear D. This TCR came from a human donor with multiple sclerosis. Material for sequencing was CD8+ T cells from PBMCs. In DNA, the CDR3 is TGCAGCGTCCGGGCGTCGCGCGACGTGGGCGGGGAGCTGTTTTTT. The encoded protein is CSVRASRDVGGELFF.